The clone carrying this TCR beta chain was seen only a few times. The target antigen is unknown. This record belongs to a study of T cells after yellow fever vaccination. The study made its TCR cDNA through 5'RACE template switching. That step introduced a universal primer site along with UMIs. TCRdb reprocessed the 5' RACE reads with MiXCR, giving one entry per CDR3 protein. Found here are some 320,000 distinct CDR3 sequences, around 4.4% of them singletons; the top ten hold roughly a fifth. Overall study results and limits: Contamination by abundant bulk-population clonotypes could be present in FACS-sorted repertoires.

CDR1 and CDR2 from the germline V gene are SEHNR and FQNEAQ (reference sequence). The CDR3 extends over 15 amino acids. With V trimmed by 6 bases and J by 3 bases, 10 bases remained unmatched. The specimen was PBMCs, collected 15 days after the yellow fever booster vaccination. The TCR sequence derives from a man aged 18 to 35 who received the YFV17D yellow fever vaccine. The rearrangement uses TRBV7-9 and TRBJ1-1, with 7 bases that match TRBD1. The CDR3 DNA sequence: TGTGCCAGCAGGTTCTTACGGCAGGGGGACACTGAAGCTTTCTTT. It translates to CASRFLRQGDTEAFF.